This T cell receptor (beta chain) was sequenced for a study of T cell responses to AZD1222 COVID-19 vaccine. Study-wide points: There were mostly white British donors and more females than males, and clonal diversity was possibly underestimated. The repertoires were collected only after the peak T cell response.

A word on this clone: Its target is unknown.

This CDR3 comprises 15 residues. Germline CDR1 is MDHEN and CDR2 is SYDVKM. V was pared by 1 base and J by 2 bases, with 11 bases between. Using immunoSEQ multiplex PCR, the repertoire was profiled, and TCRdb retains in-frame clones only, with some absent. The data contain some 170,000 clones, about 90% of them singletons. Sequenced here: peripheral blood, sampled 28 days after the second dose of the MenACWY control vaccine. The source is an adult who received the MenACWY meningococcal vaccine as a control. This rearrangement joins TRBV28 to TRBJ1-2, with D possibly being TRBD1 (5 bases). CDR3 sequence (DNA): TGTGCCAGCAGTTTATTGGGGGGAGGGAACTATGGCTACACCTTC. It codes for CASSLLGGGNYGYTF.